Reported below is one T cell receptor (beta chain). Its cognate antigen is unknown. The record originates from a study of T cell responses to AZD1222 COVID-19 vaccine. Produced via immunoSEQ multiplex PCR; TCRdb's table is partial and in-frame only. The repertoire holds 100,000 to 150,000 clones, with under 95% as singletons. V lost 3 bases and J lost 6, with 13 bases in between. Per the germline V gene, CDR1 is KGHDR and CDR2 is SFDVKD. The CDR3 runs 15 residues. Study results and caveats: The breadth and depth of Spike-specific TCRs increased once two AZD1222 doses had been given. Regions left unmutated in variants are reportedly the target of nearly half of spike-specific TCRs. White British donors predominated, females outnumbered males, and clonal diversity was possibly underestimated. The study sampled repertoires only after the peak T cell response.

The clonotype was recovered from an adult who received the AZD1222 COVID-19 vaccine. This specimen consisted of peripheral blood, obtained 28 days after the second AZD1222 dose. This sequence joins TRBV24-1 and TRBJ2-2; possible D gene TRBD1, 6 bases. The CDR3 DNA sequence: TGTGCCACCAGTGATCCGAGGGGGATCGCCGGGGAGCTGTTTTTT. Amino acid sequence: CATSDPRGIAGELFF.